This TCR beta chain was obtained from a study of blood T cell repertoires in COVID-19. Study at large: T cells, B-cell-depleted T cells, or PBMCs supplied cDNA or gDNA.

Authors' methods: How many nucleated cells were present was estimated from reference gene primer amplification. Using immunoSEQ multiplex PCR, the repertoire was profiled, and TCRdb retains in-frame clones only, with some absent. V, J and clone size are those of that table, while D and trimming were read from the DNA. The sample lists 200,000 to 250,000 clones, about 83% occurring once. The germline gives CDR1 LGHDT, CDR2 YNNKEL (reference sequence). CDR3 size: 13 residues. Trimming took off 4 bases at V and 2 bases at J, with 6 bases between the two ends. The clonotype originates from a woman in her forties or fifties with acute or convalescent COVID-19. This rearrangement joins TRBV3-1 (or the pseudogene TRBV3-2) to TRBJ1-5, with a tentative D call TRBD1 (5 bases). Sequencing used peripheral blood. CDR3 region: CASSLGRNQPQHF. CDR3 sequence (DNA): TGTGCCAGCAGCCTGGGGCGCAATCAGCCCCAGCATTTT.